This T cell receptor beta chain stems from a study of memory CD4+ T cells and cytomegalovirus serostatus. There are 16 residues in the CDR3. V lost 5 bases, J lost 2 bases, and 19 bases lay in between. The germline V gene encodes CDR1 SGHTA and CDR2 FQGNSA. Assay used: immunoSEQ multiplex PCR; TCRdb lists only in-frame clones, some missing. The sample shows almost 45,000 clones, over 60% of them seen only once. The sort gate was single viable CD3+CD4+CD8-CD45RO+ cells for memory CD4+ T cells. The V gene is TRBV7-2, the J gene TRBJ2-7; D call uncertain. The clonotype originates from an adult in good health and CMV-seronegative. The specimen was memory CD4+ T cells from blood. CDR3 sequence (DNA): TGTGCCAGCAGCCTCCGGCCCCAGACAACGACCTACGAGCAGTACTTC. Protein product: CASSLRPQTTTYEQYF.